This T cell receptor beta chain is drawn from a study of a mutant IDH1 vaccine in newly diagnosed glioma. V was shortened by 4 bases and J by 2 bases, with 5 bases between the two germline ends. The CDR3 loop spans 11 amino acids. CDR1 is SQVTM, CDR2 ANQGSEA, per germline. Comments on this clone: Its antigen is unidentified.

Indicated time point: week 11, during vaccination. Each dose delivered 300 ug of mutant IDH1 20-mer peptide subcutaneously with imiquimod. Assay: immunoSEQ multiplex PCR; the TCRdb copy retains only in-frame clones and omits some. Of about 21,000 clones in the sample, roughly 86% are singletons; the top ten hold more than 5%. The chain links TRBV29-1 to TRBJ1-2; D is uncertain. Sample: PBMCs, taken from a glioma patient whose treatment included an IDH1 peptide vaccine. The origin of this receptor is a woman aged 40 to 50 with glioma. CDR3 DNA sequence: TGCAGCGTTGTCCAAAACTATGGCTACACCTTC. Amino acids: CSVVQNYGYTF.